The entry below gives a single T cell receptor (beta chain) sequence along with its context. CD45RO-negative CD8 cells positively selected for CCR7 made up the naive population, which excluded terminally differentiated effector memory CD45RA+ cells. The data were obtained in a study of shared clonotypes between healthy human individuals. V lost 2 bases to trimming and J lost 4 bases, with 12 bases between them. This CDR3 contains 14 residues. Germline V lookup: CDR1 LGHNA, CDR2 YSLEER. Produced via immunoSEQ multiplex PCR; TCRdb's table is partial and in-frame only. The repertoire consists of about 2.1 million clones, with 93% occurring once and the leading ten covering under 2%.

Sequencing used naive CD8+ T cells from PBMCs. J is TRBJ2-7 and V is TRBV4-3, with D possibly being TRBD1 or TRBD2 (5 bases each). The TCR was taken from a man between 18 and 35 years old in good health. Some clones in this sample may be carry-over from other donors' samples. CDR3 sequence reads: CASSQNSGGYEQYF. CDR3 sequence (DNA): TGCGCCAGCAGCCAAAACAGTGGGGGTTACGAGCAGTACTTC.